Following are 15 T cell receptor beta chains from one sample sequenced in a study of CD8 T cells in Susac syndrome. RNA in amounts of roughly 0.5 to 1 ug was reverse transcribed with random hexamers. In TCRdb, the immunoSEQ multiplex PCR reads were re-called with MiXCR into one record per CDR3 protein. Among roughly 110,000 distinct CDR3 sequences listed, around 94% were seen once. The sample consisted of CD8+ T cells from PBMCs. The receptors originated from a human donor with Susac syndrome.

The chain carries TRBV4-1 and TRBJ2-7; D is unresolved. Trimming left V 6 bases short and J 6 bases short, with 15 bases between. Germline assignment: CDR1 MGHRA and CDR2 YSYEKL. CDR3 length equals 13 residues. The DNA of the CDR3 is TGCGCCAGCAGGCAGACGTCGGAACCCGAGCAGTACTTC. This codes for CASRQTSEPEQYF.

The chain joins TRBV7-8 to TRBJ2-3; D is perhaps TRBD1 (6 bases). Trimming shortened V by 4 bases and J by 2 bases, and 13 bases separated the two germline ends. The CDR3 runs 15 residues. Looked up from germline, CDR1 is SGHVS and CDR2 is FQNEAQ. As DNA, the CDR3 is TGTGCCAGCAGCTGGCTAAGGACAGCCACAGATACGCAGTATTTT. This sequence encodes CASSWLRTATDTQYF.

This clonotype was seen a few times. V is TRBV6-2 or TRBV6-3 and J is TRBJ2-2; a weak D match, TRBD1 (6 bases). This CDR3 is 14 amino acids long. The V end lost 8 bases, the J end lost 1 base, and 11 bases lay between the germline ends. Germline CDR1 is MNHEY and CDR2 is SVGEGT. The CDR3 nucleotides read TGTGCCAGCCCTCCGACAGGGAACACCGGGGAGCTGTTTTTT. Translated, it gives CASPPTGNTGELFF.

The chain has TRBV29-1 and TRBJ1-2; TRBD1 might be the D (5 bases). V was pared by 4 bases and J by 6 bases, with 18 bases between. CDR3 size: 14 residues. CDR1 and CDR2 (germline): SQVTM, ANQGSEA. The CDR3 nucleotides read TGCAGCGTTGTCAGGGCGCTGGGATTGGATGGCTACACCTTC. Translated: CSVVRALGLDGYTF.

The genes are TRBV5-1 and TRBJ1-6; D is ambiguous. Trimming took off 0 bases at V and 3 bases at J, with 7 bases between the two ends. CDR1 is SGHRS and CDR2 is YFSETQ in the germline V gene. The CDR3 runs 15 residues. DNA of the CDR3: TGCGCCAGCAGCTTGGGAGAGAGCTATAATTCACCCCTCCACTTT. As protein: CASSLGESYNSPLHF. Drawing the rest from reference TRBV5-1 and TRBJ1-6, the complete variable domain is KAGVTQTPRYLIKTRGQQVTLSCSPISGHRSVSWYQQTPGQGLQFLFEYFSETQRNKGNFPGRFSGRQFSNSRSEMNVSTLELGDSALYLCASSLGESYNSPLHFGNGTRLTVT.

This clonotype was counted once. The chain joins TRBV27 to TRBJ1-5, with D unclear. Germline loops: CDR1 MNHEY, CDR2 SMNVEV (reference sequence). Trimming took off 5 bases at V and 5 bases at J, with 16 bases between the two ends. The CDR3 runs to 15 residues. In DNA form, the CDR3 reads TGTGCCAGCAGTGAGGCCCCCCAGTCCCATCAGCCCCAGCATTTT. It encodes CASSEAPQSHQPQHF.

The chain uses TRBV7-6 and TRBJ2-7; D gene uncertain. The germline V gene encodes CDR1 SGHVS and CDR2 FNYEAQ. Trimming removed 1 base from V and 7 bases from J, with 14 bases in between. There are 14 residues in the CDR3. The CDR3 protein is CASSLGTGALEQYF. The CDR3 nucleotides are TGTGCCAGCAGCTTAGGGACCGGAGCCCTGGAGCAGTACTTC.

The chain is built from TRBV6-4 and TRBJ1-1; TRBD1 is a possible D gene (6 bases). The CDR3 is 16 amino acids. Trimming shortened V by 6 bases and J by 1 base, and 18 bases separated the two germline ends. Germline V CDR1 and CDR2: MRHNA, SNTAGT. The chain's CDR3 is CASSTADSFENTEAFF. In DNA form, the CDR3 reads TGTGCCAGCAGCACCGCGGACAGCTTCGAGAACACTGAAGCTTTCTTT.

This chain joins TRBV4-1 and TRBJ2-7; D tentatively reads TRBD1 or TRBD2 (5 bases each). CDR1 is MGHRA and CDR2 is YSYEKL in the germline V gene. The CDR3 runs to 13 residues. V was shortened by 4 bases and J by 6 bases, with 13 bases between the two germline ends. This chain's CDR3 is CASSPRDDLEQYF. CDR3 sequence (DNA): TGCGCCAGCAGCCCTCGGGACGACCTCGAGCAGTACTTC.

This chain uses TRBV7-8 with TRBJ2-5; 7 nucleotides match TRBD1. CDR3 size: 14 residues. The ends lost 7 bases at V and 3 bases at J; junction bases unmatched: 8. Germline loops: CDR1 SGHVS, CDR2 FQNEAQ. The CDR3 sequence: CASNLQGYEETQYF. As DNA, the CDR3 is TGTGCCAGCAACCTACAGGGGTATGAAGAGACCCAGTACTTC.

The chain links TRBV5-1 to TRBJ1-2; D is unclear. V lost 0 bases to trimming and J lost 8 bases, with 8 bases between them. CDR1 and CDR2 from the germline V gene are SGHRS and YFSETQ. This CDR3 spans 12 amino acids. DNA for the CDR3: TGCGCCAGCAGCTTGGGAGAGGAAGGCTACACCTTC. Amino acid sequence: CASSLGEEGYTF.

This clonotype showed up just once. The V call is TRBV25-1, the J call TRBJ2-7; D remains ambiguous. The germline gives CDR1 MGHDK, CDR2 SYGVNS. CDR3 length: 14 amino acids. Trimming cost V 1 base and J 0 bases, with 7 bases left between them. The CDR3 region is CASSEWSSSYEQYF. CDR3 DNA: TGTGCCAGCAGTGAATGGTCGAGCTCCTACGAGCAGTACTTC.

This clonotype showed up just once. The chain joins TRBV7-8 to TRBJ2-3; D unresolved. Germline loops: CDR1 SGHVS, CDR2 FQNEAQ. Trimming took 2 bases from V and 2 from J, leaving 11 bases between them. CDR3 length: 15 amino acids. This CDR3 is CASSLLGTITDTQYF. The CDR3 DNA is TGTGCCAGCAGCTTATTGGGCACCATCACAGATACGCAGTATTTT. Supplemented by reference TRBV7-8 and TRBJ2-3, the full variable domain reads GAGVSQSPRYKVAKRGQDVALRCDPISGHVSLFWYQQALGQGPEFLTYFQNEAQLDKSGLPSDRFFAERPEGSVSTLKIQRTQQEDSAVYLCASSLLGTITDTQYFGPGTRLTVL.

The chain couples TRBV4-3 to TRBJ2-7; a weak D match, TRBD2 (5 bases). Trimming cost V 1 base and J 6 bases, with 16 bases left between them. The CDR3 runs 15 residues. In germline, CDR1 is LGHNA, CDR2 YSLEER. This CDR3 reads CASSQGVGPAGEQYF. CDR3 in DNA: TGCGCCAGCAGCCAAGGGGTGGGTCCGGCGGGCGAGCAGTACTTC.

This clonotype was counted once. The rearrangement uses TRBV12-3 or TRBV12-4 and TRBJ2-2; D possibly corresponds to TRBD2 (7 bases). V was cut by 5 bases and J by 3 bases, with 16 bases left in between. This CDR3 comprises 16 residues. The chain's CDR3 is CASSPLAGAYTGELFF. CDR3 coding DNA: TGTGCCAGCAGTCCCCTGGCGGGGGCCTACACCGGGGAGCTGTTTTTT.